The T cell receptor beta chain under discussion was sequenced for a study of blood T cells in healthy people across ages. General study results and limits: Diversity was higher, and naive CD4+ cells more numerous, in long-lived donors than in aged donors. The unsorted PBMCs prevented any conclusive comparison of naive versus antigen-experienced cells.

PCR was performed a second time for roughly 7 to 11 cycles using a sample-barcoded 5' primer and a J-beta primer mix. Each cDNA molecule, via a template-switch adaptor with 12 random nucleotides, was tagged. In TCRdb, the 5' RACE reads were re-called with MiXCR into one record per CDR3 protein. Among approximately 1,700,000 distinct CDR3 sequences listed, approximately 39% were seen once. Only a few counts were recorded for this clonotype. Its antigen is as yet unknown. This CDR3 contains 19 residues. The germline V gene has CDR1 LGHNA and CDR2 YNFKEQ. Trimming took off 1 base at V and 0 bases at J, with 19 bases between the two ends.

Sequencing input: blood. This TCR derives from a human donor in good health. The gene calls are TRBV4-2 and TRBJ2-1; weak D call: TRBD2 (5 bases). CDR3 protein: CASSQGLSSEVFSYNEQFF. In DNA, the CDR3 is TGTGCCAGCAGCCAAGGACTAAGCAGCGAGGTATTCTCCTACAATGAGCAGTTCTTC.